The 28 T cell receptor beta chains below were found in one sample sequenced in a study of blood T cell repertoires in COVID-19. The protocol was immunoSEQ multiplex PCR, while the TCRdb copy is restricted to in-frame clones and leaves out a portion. The table has some 180,000 clones, approximately 90% seen once. Sequencing input: peripheral blood. The receptor set was obtained from a man aged 50 to 60 who had recovered from COVID-19.

The gene calls are TRBV7-2 and TRBJ2-6; 8 bases agree with TRBD1. Trimming removed 5 bases from V and 1 base from J; junction bases left unmatched: 10. CDR3 length equals 18 residues. The germline V gene has CDR1 SGHTA and CDR2 FQGNSA. The CDR3, as DNA: TGTGCCAGCAGCCGTCCCGGGACAGGTTTGTCTGGGGCCAACGTCCTGACTTTC. Residues: CASSRPGTGLSGANVLTF.

The chain links TRBV29-1 to TRBJ2-7, with 9 bases lining up with TRBD1. The germline gives CDR1 SQVTM, CDR2 ANQGSEA. Losses at the gene ends were 3 bases for V and 5 bases for J; bases not matched to a gene: 5. The length of the CDR3 is 13 residues. The CDR3 region is CSVEGDRDNEQYF. CDR3 nucleotide sequence: TGCAGCGTTGAGGGGGACAGGGACAACGAGCAGTACTTC.

The rearrangement links TRBV5-1 to TRBJ2-7; D is possibly TRBD2 (5 bases). Germline lookup yields CDR1 SGHRS and CDR2 YFSETQ. This CDR3 is 19 amino acids long. V lost 0 bases to trimming and J lost 0 bases, with 22 bases between them. As DNA, the CDR3 is TGCGCCAGCAGCTTGGGGTACCGGGATCCTATTTTGAACTCCTACGAGCAGTACTTC. Its translation: CASSLGYRDPILNSYEQYF.

V gene TRBV10-1 combines with J gene TRBJ1-1; TRBD1 might be the D (5 bases). Germline CDR1 is WNHNN and CDR2 is SYGVQD (reference sequence). Between the trimmed V and J ends, which lost 10 bases and 1 base, there was a span of 10 bases. The CDR3 runs to 12 residues. The CDR3 nucleotides read TGCGCCACCGACAGAGAGAACACTGAAGCTTTCTTT. This encodes CATDRENTEAFF.

The chain carries TRBV21-1 and TRBJ2-1; the table names TRBD1, a call not compared with the DNA. TRBV21-1 represents a pseudogene. The CDR3 has 18 residues. Written as DNA, the CDR3 is TGTGCCAGCAGCAAAGTCAGGACCCGACAGAAGATTTACAATGAGCAGTTCTTC. Amino acids: CASSKVRTRQKIYNEQFF.

This chain links TRBV6-5 with TRBJ2-6, with a tentative D call TRBD2 (6 bases). Trimming shortened V by 3 bases and J by 2 bases, and 11 bases separated the two germline ends. The length of the CDR3 is 16 residues. Germline V gives CDR1 MNHEY, CDR2 SVGAGI. DNA for the CDR3: TGTGCCAGCAGTTATGGAGGGAACCCTGGGGCCAACGTCCTGACTTTC. This gives the protein CASSYGGNPGANVLTF.

This sequence joins TRBV30 and TRBJ1-1, with TRBD1 as a possible D gene (5 bases). CDR1 is GTSNPN and CDR2 is SVGIG in the germline V gene (reference sequence). The V and J ends lost 0 bases and 6 bases respectively, with 11 bases between them. The CDR3 contains 13 residues. In DNA form, the CDR3 reads TGTGCCTGGAGTGTAGGGCGGGGGTCTGAAGCTTTCTTT. Translating it yields CAWSVGRGSEAFF.

V usage is TRBV12-3 or TRBV12-4 and J usage is TRBJ1-2, with TRBD1 matching 9 bases. The CDR3 is 13 amino acids. V shed 6 bases, J shed 4 bases, and the junction held 3 bases outside the gene matches. The CDR3 spells CASSRGQGYGYTF. The CDR3 DNA sequence: TGTGCCAGCAGCAGGGGACAGGGCTATGGCTACACCTTC.

The chain combines TRBV7-2 with TRBJ1-2; D ambiguous. Germline V gives CDR1 SGHTA, CDR2 FQGNSA. The CDR3 has 14 residues. With 3 bases removed from V and 0 bases from J, the gap between germline ends came to 8 bases. The CDR3 spells CASSLELSNYGYTF. Here the CDR3 DNA reads TGTGCCAGCAGCTTGGAGCTTTCTAACTATGGCTACACCTTC.

The gene calls are TRBV15 and TRBJ2-1, with 8 positions matching TRBD2. V gave up 0 bases and J gave up 6 bases; unmatched junction bases: 10. The germline V gene has CDR1 LNHNV and CDR2 YYDKDF (reference sequence). The CDR3 is made up of 17 amino acids. Here the CDR3 DNA reads TGTGCCACCAGCAGAGATACCCCTAGCGGGTGGACCAATGAGCAGTTCTTC. Translation gives CATSRDTPSGWTNEQFF.

J is TRBJ1-1 and V is TRBV19; perhaps TRBD1 as D (6 bases). This CDR3 spans 15 amino acids. The V end lost 3 bases, the J end lost 0 bases, and 11 bases lay between the germline ends. CDR1 and CDR2 from the germline V gene are LNHDA and SQIVND (reference sequence). CDR3 in DNA: TGTGCCAGTAGTATCTGGAACAGGGTGAACACTGAAGCTTTCTTT. Its translation: CASSIWNRVNTEAFF.

This chain links TRBV5-1 with TRBJ2-7, with 8 bases aligning to TRBD1. Germline V gene sequence: CDR1 SGHRS, CDR2 YFSETQ. The CDR3 is 14 amino acids. With 4 bases clipped from V and 3 bases from J, the junction kept 6 bases outside the gene matches. The CDR3 sequence: CASSPSTGGYEQYF. In nucleotides, the CDR3 is TGCGCCAGCAGCCCTTCTACAGGGGGCTACGAGCAGTACTTC.

This clone was seen once. The V gene is TRBV6-5, the J gene TRBJ2-1; D is unresolved. Germline V gives CDR1 MNHEY, CDR2 SVGAGI. The V and J ends lost 2 bases and 7 bases respectively, with 15 bases between them. The CDR3 has 15 residues. CDR3 DNA sequence: TGTGCCAGCAGTTACCGGCCTAGTGTTGGAAATGAGCAGTTCTTC. It translates to CASSYRPSVGNEQFF.

The V call is TRBV9, the J call TRBJ2-2; D may be TRBD2 (5 bases). V was clipped by 3 bases and J by 8 bases, with 11 bases between them. The CDR3 runs 13 residues. Germline CDR1 reads SGDLS; CDR2 reads YYNGEE. CDR3 nucleotides: TGTGCCAGCAGCGGGACGGGGAGAGGGGAGCTGTTTTTT. Translated, it gives CASSGTGRGELFF.

The chain joins TRBV5-1 to TRBJ2-7; 11 bases agree with TRBD1. The V and J ends lost 2 bases and 6 bases, in that order; junction bases with no gene match: 7. Germline CDR1 SGHRS, CDR2 YFSETQ. This CDR3 is built from 15 residues. The CDR3 nucleotides are TGCGCCAGCAGCTTCGGAGGACAGGGGGCGCGCGAGCAGTACTTC. This encodes CASSFGGQGAREQYF.

This chain uses TRBV7-9 with TRBJ2-1; D is possibly TRBD2 (5 bases). Trimming removed 5 bases at V and 0 bases at J, with 14 bases between. The germline CDR1 and CDR2 sequences are SEHNR and FQNEAQ (reference sequence). This CDR3 is built from 16 residues. The CDR3 nucleotides read TGTGCCAGCAGCCCCTGGACGGGAAGCTCCTACAATGAGCAGTTCTTC. Protein product: CASSPWTGSSYNEQFF. The variable domain in full, completed from reference TRBV7-9 and TRBJ2-1, reads DTGVSQNPRHKITKRGQNVTFRCDPISEHNRLYWYRQTLGQGPEFLTYFQNEAQLEKSRLLSDRFSAERPKGSFSTLEIQRTEQGDSAMYLCASSPWTGSSYNEQFFGPGTRLTVL.

This sequence joins TRBV2 and TRBJ2-2; TRBD2 might be the D (6 bases). The germline gives CDR1 SNHLY, CDR2 FYNNEI. There are 16 residues in the CDR3. The V gene lost 6 bases and the J gene lost 4 bases, with 18 bases spanning the gap. Written as DNA, the CDR3 is TGTGCCAGCAGCAAGCTACCGGGACTGAGCACCGGGGAGCTGTTTTTT. It yields the protein CASSKLPGLSTGELFF.

The chain uses TRBV19 and TRBJ1-1, with TRBD1 identical over 7 bases. The CDR3 consists of 13 residues. With V trimmed by 7 bases and J by 5 bases, 7 bases remained unmatched. Germline-derived CDR1 and CDR2 are LNHDA and SQIVND (reference sequence). The CDR3 here is CASNLGRGTEAFF. In DNA form, the CDR3 reads TGTGCCAGTAATCTAGGCAGGGGGACTGAAGCTTTCTTT.

This clone appeared a single time. The V and J genes are TRBV11-1 and TRBJ2-1; TRBD2 matches 12 bases. CDR3 size: 16 residues. CDR1 is SGHAT and CDR2 is FQDESV in the germline V gene (reference sequence). The V gene end was trimmed by 2 bases and the J gene end by 9 bases; junction bases not matched to a gene: 8. The CDR3 sequence is CASSLIPLAGGVEQFF. The CDR3, as DNA: TGTGCCAGCAGCTTAATCCCACTAGCGGGAGGAGTTGAGCAGTTCTTC.

This sequence joins TRBV25-1 and TRBJ2-7, with TRBD1 matching 7 bases. The CDR3 covers 15 residues. Germline CDR1 is MGHDK and CDR2 is SYGVNS. Losses at the gene ends were 4 bases for V and 0 bases for J; bases not matched to a gene: 6. The CDR3 reads CASSGYRGDSYEQYF. The CDR3 DNA reads as TGTGCCAGCAGTGGTTACAGGGGTGACTCCTACGAGCAGTACTTC.

The gene calls are TRBV5-4 and TRBJ2-5; 11 positions match TRBD2. With 4 bases clipped from V and 2 bases from J, the junction kept 7 bases outside the gene matches. The CDR3 length is 16 residues. Germline V gives CDR1 SGHNT, CDR2 YYREEE (reference sequence). CDR3 loop: CASSPSSGGPQETQYF. CDR3 bases: TGTGCCAGCAGCCCCTCTAGCGGGGGGCCTCAAGAGACCCAGTACTTC.

This clone has only one observation. The chain links TRBV6-4 to TRBJ2-3, with TRBD2 matching over 11 bases. V lost 5 bases and J lost 6; bases outside the gene matches: 4. This CDR3 spans 14 amino acids. Germline CDR1 reads MRHNA; CDR2 reads SNTAGT. This CDR3 is CASSPLAGGDTQYF. The CDR3 DNA sequence: TGTGCCAGCAGTCCGCTAGCGGGAGGCGATACGCAGTATTTT.

The genes are TRBV5-1 and TRBJ2-3; 9 nucleotides line up with TRBD2. CDR1 and CDR2 (germline): SGHRS, YFSETQ. This CDR3 has 15 amino acids. The junction had 8 bases not matched to a gene; V was cut back by 4 bases and J by 5 bases. CDR3 protein: CASSPPSGVGDTQYF. CDR3 coding DNA: TGCGCCAGCAGCCCCCCTAGCGGGGTGGGAGATACGCAGTATTTT.

The V gene is TRBV2, the J gene TRBJ2-5, with 11 bases identical to TRBD2. J was trimmed by 4 bases and V by 3 bases; bases with no gene match: 10. CDR3 size: 17 residues. Germline CDR1 and CDR2: SNHLY and FYNNEI. CDR3 protein: CASSDIGLAGGGETQYF. The CDR3 nucleotides are TGTGCCAGCAGTGATATTGGGCTAGCGGGGGGCGGAGAGACCCAGTACTTC.

The rearrangement joins TRBV4-3 to TRBJ2-2, with a tentative D call TRBD1 (6 bases). Germline values: CDR1 LGHNA, CDR2 YSLEER. The V end lost 6 bases, the J end lost 4 bases, and 18 bases lay between the germline ends. The CDR3 length is 16 residues. CDR3 DNA: TGCGCCAGCAGTCCCATGACAGGTCGTTCCACCGGGGAGCTGTTTTTT. Its protein product is CASSPMTGRSTGELFF.

The chain carries TRBV2 and TRBJ1-6, with D maybe TRBD1 (6 bases). The germline V and J ends were trimmed by 5 bases and 10 bases, with 15 bases remaining between them. The germline V gene encodes CDR1 SNHLY and CDR2 FYNNEI. The length of the CDR3 is 14 residues. The CDR3 reads CASSFTGSGSPLHF. The CDR3 DNA is TGTGCCAGCAGTTTCACAGGGAGCGGATCACCCCTCCACTTT.

J is TRBJ2-1 and V is TRBV7-3; 8 nucleotides agree with TRBD2. Germline lookup yields CDR1 SGHTA and CDR2 FQGTGA. Trimming took 5 bases from V and 4 from J; bases not matched to a gene: 7. This CDR3 region has 15 residues. CDR3 nucleotides: TGTGCCAGCAGCGCCGTAGCGGGACCGTACAATGAGCAGTTCTTC. It codes for CASSAVAGPYNEQFF.

This clone has a single count. This rearrangement joins TRBV27 to TRBJ1-2; no clear D. The CDR3 is 13 amino acids. CDR1 and CDR2 (germline): MNHEY, SMNVEV (reference sequence). Trimming took off 0 bases at V and 6 bases at J, with 8 bases between the two ends. DNA of the CDR3: TGTGCCAGCAGTTTATCCGCGGTTAATGGCTACACCTTC. Its protein product is CASSLSAVNGYTF.